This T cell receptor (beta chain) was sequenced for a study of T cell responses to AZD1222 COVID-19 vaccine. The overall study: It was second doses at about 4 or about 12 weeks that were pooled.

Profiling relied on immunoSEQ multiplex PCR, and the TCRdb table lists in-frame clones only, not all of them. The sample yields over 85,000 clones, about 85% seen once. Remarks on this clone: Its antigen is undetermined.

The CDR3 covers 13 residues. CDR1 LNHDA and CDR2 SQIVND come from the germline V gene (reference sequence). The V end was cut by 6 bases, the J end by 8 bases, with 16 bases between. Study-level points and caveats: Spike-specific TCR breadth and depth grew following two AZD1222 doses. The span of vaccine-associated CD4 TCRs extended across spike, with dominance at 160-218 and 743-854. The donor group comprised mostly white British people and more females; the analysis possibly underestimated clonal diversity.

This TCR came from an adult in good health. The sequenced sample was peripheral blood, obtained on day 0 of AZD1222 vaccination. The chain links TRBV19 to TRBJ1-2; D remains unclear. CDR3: CASSLYGIPGYTF. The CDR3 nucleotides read TGTGCCAGTAGCTTATACGGGATCCCCGGCTACACCTTC.